A single sample gave rise to the 22 T cell receptor beta chains below, sequenced in a study of blood T cell repertoires in COVID-19. Method: immunoSEQ multiplex PCR; TCRdb's copy keeps in-frame clones and lacks some. This table has about 150,000 clones, approximately 88% appearing once. Sequencing used peripheral blood. These TCRs come from a man aged 70 or older with acute or convalescent COVID-19.

The chain uses TRBV28 and TRBJ1-2, with 7 bases fitting TRBD1. Germline V gene data show CDR1 as MDHEN and CDR2 as SYDVKM. The CDR3 extends over 13 amino acids. V shed 10 bases and J 12 bases; nucleotides not matched to a gene: 17. CDR3 amino acids: CAIHSGTVGGHTF. In DNA form, the CDR3 reads TGTGCCATCCACTCCGGGACAGTTGGAGGTCACACCTTC.

The genes are TRBV19 and TRBJ2-7; maybe TRBD2 (6 bases). Between the trimmed V and J ends, which lost 5 bases and 4 bases, there was a span of 15 bases. The CDR3 totals 14 residues. Germline V CDR1 and CDR2: LNHDA, SQIVND (reference sequence). CDR3 sequence reads: CASSYAAGLYEQYF. The CDR3 nucleotides read TGTGCCAGTAGTTACGCGGCGGGACTTTACGAGCAGTACTTC.

The table lists this clone with a count of one. The J gene is TRBJ1-3, the V gene TRBV27; TRBD1 matches at 7 bases. The CDR3 contains 17 residues. CDR1 and CDR2 from the germline V gene are MNHEY and SMNVEV (reference sequence). V lost 0 bases and J lost 0; bases outside the gene matches: 5. DNA for the CDR3: TGTGCCAGCAGTTTATCGTGGCAGGGGGGCTCTGGAAACACCATATATTTT. It translates to CASSLSWQGGSGNTIYF.

Ten or more counts support this clone. This chain links TRBV19 with TRBJ2-3, with a possible D match to TRBD1 (6 bases). This CDR3 comprises 14 residues. Germline V gives CDR1 LNHDA, CDR2 SQIVND (reference sequence). V was trimmed by 10 bases and J by 1 base, leaving 15 bases between them. The CDR3 region is CATTQGFGTDTQYF. As DNA, the CDR3 is TGTGCCACCACTCAGGGGTTCGGCACAGATACGCAGTATTTT.

This rearrangement joins TRBV7-3 to TRBJ2-7; weak D call: TRBD2 (7 bases). There are 15 residues in the CDR3. Between the trimmed V and J ends, which lost 5 bases and 5 bases, there was a span of 19 bases. Germline V gene data show CDR1 as SGHTA and CDR2 as FQGTGA. For the CDR3, the DNA is TGTGCCAGCAGCCCCCATGGGGGGGCGGCTAACGAGCAGTACTTC. Translation gives CASSPHGGAANEQYF.

This chain uses TRBV4-2 with TRBJ2-7, with D maybe TRBD2 (6 bases). The CDR3 covers 15 residues. Germline V gene lookup returns CDR1 LGHNA and CDR2 YNFKEQ. The V end was cut by 0 bases, the J end by 4 bases, with 13 bases between. CDR3 protein: CASSQDRAGPYEQYF. CDR3 sequence (DNA): TGTGCCAGCAGCCAAGACCGGGCGGGACCATACGAGCAGTACTTC.

The rearrangement joins TRBV18 to TRBJ2-1, with 7 bases matching TRBD2. The length of the CDR3 is 20 residues. V was pared by 1 base and J by 10 bases, with 25 bases of the junction left unmatched. Germline values: CDR1 KGHSH, CDR2 LQKENI. The CDR3 sequence: CASSPRATVQRGGPGVEQFF. In DNA, the CDR3 is TGTGCCAGCTCACCACGGGCAACTGTCCAGCGGGGCGGCCCCGGGGTGGAGCAGTTCTTC. The full variable domain, with the rest looked up from reference TRBV18 and TRBJ2-1, is NAGVMQNPRHLVRRRGQEARLRCSPMKGHSHVYWYRQLPEEGLKFMVYLQKENIIDESGMPKERFSAEFPKEGPSILRIQQVVRGDSAAYFCASSPRATVQRGGPGVEQFFGPGTRLTVL.

This chain links TRBV19 with TRBJ2-3; 8 nucleotides match TRBD1. V shed 9 bases, J shed 2 bases, and the junction held 10 bases outside the gene matches. CDR3 length: 15 residues. Germline V gene data show CDR1 as LNHDA and CDR2 as SQIVND (reference sequence). CDR3 coding DNA: TGTGCCAGCCGGGACAGGACTTATACCACAGATACGCAGTATTTT. This encodes CASRDRTYTTDTQYF. The full variable domain, completed using reference TRBV19 and TRBJ2-3, is DGGITQSPKYLFRKEGQNVTLSCEQNLNHDAMYWYRQDPGQGLRLIYYSQIVNDFQKGDIAEGYSVSREKKESFPLTVTSAQKNPTAFYLCASRDRTYTTDTQYFGPGTRLTVL.

This clone appeared a single time. This chain links TRBV7-3 with TRBJ2-2; 9 bases match TRBD2. The CDR3 is 17 residues long. Germline V lookup: CDR1 SGHTA, CDR2 FQGTGA. Trimming removed 3 bases from V and 3 bases from J; junction bases left unmatched: 8. The CDR3 loop reads CASSFPRGGADTGELFF. CDR3 nucleotide sequence: TGTGCCAGCAGCTTTCCTCGCGGGGGGGCCGACACCGGGGAGCTGTTTTTT.

The rearrangement uses TRBV5-1 and TRBJ2-7; 11 bases agree with TRBD2. Trimming cost V 0 bases and J 7 bases; bases outside gene matches: 18. This CDR3 is built from 19 residues. The germline CDR1 and CDR2 sequences are SGHRS and YFSETQ. Here the CDR3 reads CASSLVGLAGGLGAGEQYF. DNA for the CDR3: TGCGCCAGCAGCTTGGTGGGGCTAGCGGGAGGACTAGGGGCAGGGGAGCAGTACTTC.

The chain is built from TRBV14 and TRBJ1-2; no firm D call. Germline V gene lookup returns CDR1 SGHDN and CDR2 FVKESK. The V end lost 1 base, the J end lost 4 bases, and 10 bases lay between the germline ends. The CDR3 spans 14 residues. In DNA form, the CDR3 reads TGTGCCAGCAGCCAAGTTTCGAGGCTCTATGGCTACACCTTC. It is translated as CASSQVSRLYGYTF.

This chain joins TRBV2 and TRBJ1-2; D not resolved. The CDR3 is 12 residues long. Germline-derived CDR1 and CDR2 are SNHLY and FYNNEI. Deletions cut 2 bases from V and 2 bases from J, with 3 bases between. The CDR3 DNA follows: TGTGCCAGCAGTGAACAAAACTATGGCTACACCTTC. Translation: CASSEQNYGYTF.

J is TRBJ2-2 and V is TRBV19; the D gene is possibly TRBD2 (5 bases). CDR1 LNHDA and CDR2 SQIVND come from the germline V gene (reference sequence). V was cut by 0 bases and J by 6 bases, with 20 bases left in between. The length of the CDR3 is 18 residues. CDR3 sequence (DNA): TGTGCCAGTAGTATAGATCTATCCGGGGTGCCTGGGTCCGGGGAGCTGTTTTTT. Protein: CASSIDLSGVPGSGELFF.

The V call is TRBV10-3, the J call TRBJ1-4, with a tentative D call TRBD1 (5 bases). V was shortened by 8 bases and J by 7 bases, with 23 bases between the two germline ends. The length of the CDR3 is 16 residues. Germline V gives CDR1 ENHRY, CDR2 SYGVKD. The DNA for the CDR3 is TGTGCCATCGATGTAGGGGCACGGGGGGGAACTGAAAAACTGTTTTTT. Translated: CAIDVGARGGTEKLFF.

The chain uses TRBV5-8 and TRBJ2-1; no reliable D call. The CDR3 covers 15 residues. Between the trimmed V and J ends, which lost 5 bases and 2 bases, there was a span of 14 bases. The V gene's germline CDR1 is SGHTS and CDR2 YDEGEE. CDR3 sequence reads: CASRRYGTTYNEQFF. The CDR3 bases are TGTGCCAGCAGGAGGTATGGTACCACCTACAATGAGCAGTTCTTC. Filled out from reference TRBV5-8 and TRBJ2-1, the complete variable domain reads EAGVTQSPTHLIKTRGQQATLRCSPISGHTSVYWYQQALGLGLQFLLWYDEGEERNRGNFPPRFSGRQFPNYSSELNVNALELEDSALYLCASRRYGTTYNEQFFGPGTRLTVL.

This chain links TRBV11-1 with TRBJ1-1, with a tentative D call TRBD1 (5 bases). Germline V lookup: CDR1 SGHAT, CDR2 FQDESV (reference sequence). This CDR3 spans 16 amino acids. V was cut by 1 base and J by 0 bases, with 12 bases left in between. The DNA for the CDR3 is TGTGCCAGCAGCTTAGTACGCGGGGGAGTGAACACTGAAGCTTTCTTT. Encoded protein: CASSLVRGGVNTEAFF. Complete variable domain (other parts from reference TRBV11-1 and TRBJ1-1): EAEVAQSPRYKITEKSQAVAFWCDPISGHATLYWYRQILGQGPELLVQFQDESVVDDSQLPKDRFSAERLKGVDSTLKIQPAELGDSAMYLCASSLVRGGVNTEAFFGQGTRLTVV.

The V call is TRBV18, the J call TRBJ1-6, with 9 bases that match TRBD1. CDR3 size: 15 residues. V trimming: 4 bases; J trimming: 9 bases; junction bases outside the gene matches: 7. Germline CDR1 reads KGHSH; CDR2 reads LQKENI. Here the CDR3 reads CASSLPGQGISPLHF. Written as DNA, the CDR3 is TGTGCCAGCTCACTTCCGGGACAGGGAATTTCACCCCTCCACTTT.

The CDR3 DNA reads as TGCGCCAGCAGTGGCACAGGGGGGGACACTGAAGCTTTCTTT. It encodes CASSGTGGDTEAFF. V is TRBV10-2 and J is TRBJ1-1, with TRBD1 matching 8 bases. The CDR3 is made up of 14 amino acids. The germline V gene has CDR1 WSHSY and CDR2 SAAADI. The V and J ends lost 4 bases and 3 bases, in that order; junction bases with no gene match: 4.

The V gene is TRBV7-2, the J gene TRBJ2-7; D possibly corresponds to TRBD2 (5 bases). Germline lookup yields CDR1 SGHTA and CDR2 FQGNSA. Trimming shortened V by 3 bases and J by 6 bases, and 18 bases separated the two germline ends. The CDR3 has 15 residues. The CDR3 region is CASSFSEFGVGEQYF. In DNA form, the CDR3 reads TGTGCCAGCAGCTTCTCCGAATTCGGGGTAGGCGAGCAGTACTTC.

V is TRBV27 and J is TRBJ2-3; 11 bases agree with TRBD1. Germline CDR1 is MNHEY and CDR2 is SMNVEV (reference sequence). This CDR3 is 15 amino acids long. Trimming cost V 6 bases and J 6 bases; bases outside gene matches: 8. Written as DNA, the CDR3 is TGTGCCAGCAGCCTGGGACAGGGGGATCTTGATACGCAGTATTTT. This codes for CASSLGQGDLDTQYF.

The J gene is TRBJ1-1, the V gene TRBV7-9; D gene ambiguous. The ends were cut back, 5 bases at V and 6 bases at J, with 13 bases in the middle. Germline V gives CDR1 SEHNR, CDR2 FQNEAQ (reference sequence). The CDR3 consists of 13 residues. For the CDR3, the DNA is TGTGCCAGCAGCCTAGGGTGGCTCGCTGAAGCTTTCTTT. Amino acid sequence: CASSLGWLAEAFF.

This clone has a handful of counts. The chain joins TRBV5-1 to TRBJ2-2, with D tentatively TRBD1 (7 bases). This CDR3 is 16 amino acids long. Germline loops: CDR1 SGHRS, CDR2 YFSETQ. V was cut by 7 bases and J by 0 bases, with 16 bases left in between. The CDR3 loop is CASALGGTANTGELFF. DNA for the CDR3: TGCGCCAGCGCCTTAGGGGGGACAGCGAACACCGGGGAGCTGTTTTTT.